The clone carrying this T cell receptor (beta chain) appeared a single time. The sample contains more than one DNA sequence encoding this CDR3. These data are taken from a study of shared clonotypes between healthy human individuals. The table came from immunoSEQ multiplex PCR; TCRdb's copy has only in-frame clones and leaves some out. The top ten hold roughly 0.15% of the sample, which has 2 million to 3 million clones, just over 90% seen once. This CDR3 has 14 amino acids. Trimming at V came to 4 bases and at J to 4 bases, leaving 3 bases not matched to a gene. Germline values: CDR1 SGHRS, CDR2 YFSETQ.

The sequence came from a young man in good health. The genes are TRBV5-1 and TRBJ2-7, with 12 bases that match TRBD1. Sequences were obtained from naive CD4+ T cells sorted from blood. Subset denoted: CD45RA+ positively selected. This CDR3 is CASSRGQGAYEQYF. The CDR3 coding sequence is TGCGCCAGCAGCAGGGGACAGGGGGCTTACGAGCAGTACTTC.